This T cell receptor beta chain is from a study of human T cells and chemical hapten exposure. Study in general: 0.01% DPC was applied to the upper back in patch tests, which were read at 6 days.

CDR1 and CDR2 from the germline V gene are MNHEY and SVGAGI. CDR3 length: 15 residues. To note about this clonotype: Sequence at one end of the junction differs from germline and may be a read error.

Time point: pre-sensitization, week 0. Treatment defined: therapeutic diphenylcyclopropenone sensitization with weekly scalp DPC. Someone pulled total RNA out of unfractionated whole blood. TCRdb reanalysed the RACE reads using MiXCR and keeps one entry per CDR3 protein. Among roughly 100,000 distinct CDR3 sequences listed, around 9.6% were seen once. The rearrangement uses TRBV6-5 and TRBJ2-2; D is undetermined. The receptor was derived from a woman in her thirties or forties with alopecia areata. Some clones in this sample may be carry-over from other donors' samples. Here the sequenced sample was whole blood, taken in connection with sensitization to the hapten diphenylcyclopropenone (DPC). The CDR3 reads CDSSPMAFAAGELFF. CDR3 sequence (DNA): TGTGACAGCAGTCCCATGGCATTTGCAGCCGGGGAGCTGTTTTTT.